Below are 29 T cell receptor beta chains sequenced from a single sample in a study of CD8+CD57+ T cells in acquired aplastic anemia (dated by TCRdb to 2017 to 2018). TCRdb names Illumina HiSeq 2000 as the instrument used. Genomic DNA was used as template for profiling of TCR beta VDJ combinations and CDR3 sequences. TCRdb trimmed the raw reads at Q25, called clones with MiXCR and kept productive beta chains. Rows are combined by CDR3 protein, so each entry shows the most common genes and DNA. The sample has about half a million distinct CDR3 sequences on record, less than 35% of them singletons. The ten largest clones add up to around 0.82% of the sample. Expansion of CD8+CD57+ cells had been shown by flow cytometry in the patients chosen for sequencing. Sequenced sample: sorted CD4+, CD8+, or CD8+CD57+ T cells (not recorded which) from PBMCs. The receptors come from a human donor with aplastic anemia.

About this clonotype: A much more abundant neighbour one base away suggests this may be a read error. This is likely a read error, given that the CDR3 carries no conserved phenylalanine or tryptophan at its end. The V and J genes are TRBV7-2 and TRBJ2-7; 8 bases align to TRBD1. Germline values: CDR1 SGHTA, CDR2 FQGNSA. The CDR3 length is 15 residues. The ends lost 1 base at V and 3 bases at J; junction bases unmatched: 5. CDR3 in DNA: TGTGCCAGCAGCTTAGTTGTAGGACAGGGCTACGAGCAGTACCTC. The encoded protein is CASSLVVGQGYEQYL.

The CDR3 DNA sequence: TGCAGTGTCGGGACAAAAGGAGGTCAGCCCCAGCATTTT. This translates into CSVGTKGGQPQHF. V usage is TRBV20-1 and J usage is TRBJ1-5, with a tentative D call TRBD1 (6 bases). CDR1 and CDR2 from the germline V gene are DFQATT and SNEGSKA (reference sequence). V lost 7 bases, J lost 6 bases, and 16 bases lay in between. The CDR3 extends over 13 amino acids.

V usage is TRBV5-6 and J usage is TRBJ2-1; possible D gene TRBD2, 5 bases. This CDR3 has 15 residues. Germline values: CDR1 SGHDT, CDR2 YYEEEE. Trimming shortened V by 3 bases and J by 1 base, and 11 bases separated the two germline ends. DNA for the CDR3: TGTGCCAGCAGCTCGACTAAGCCGTCCTACAATGAGCAGTTCTTC. It encodes CASSSTKPSYNEQFF.

This clonotype was counted at least ten times. The V gene is TRBV2, the J gene TRBJ2-7; TRBD2 might be the D (5 bases). Deletions cut 4 bases from V and 5 bases from J, with 12 bases between. The CDR3 spans 13 residues. Germline assignment: CDR1 SNHLY and CDR2 FYNNEI. The CDR3 region has the DNA TGTGCCAGCAGTGTTGAGGGAGCCCACGAGCAGTACTTC. This gives the protein CASSVEGAHEQYF. The whole variable domain, filled in from reference TRBV2 and TRBJ2-7, reads EPEVTQTPSHQVTQMGQEVILRCVPISNHLYFYWYRQILGQKVEFLVSFYNNEISEKSEIFDDQFSVERPDGSNFTLKIRSTKLEDSAMYFCASSVEGAHEQYFGPGTRLTVT.

The chain uses TRBV15 and TRBJ2-3; 10 nucleotides agree with TRBD2. Germline V CDR1 and CDR2: LNHNV, YYDKDF (reference sequence). This CDR3 has 20 residues. V shed 0 bases and J 0 bases; nucleotides not matched to a gene: 12. CDR3 in DNA: TGTGCCACCAGCAGAGATCCTAGCGGGGGTAGCGGGGTTAGCACAGATACGCAGTATTTT. Its translation: CATSRDPSGGSGVSTDTQYF. The whole variable domain, remainder taken from reference TRBV15 and TRBJ2-3, is DAMVIQNPRYQVTQFGKPVTLSCSQTLNHNVMYWYQQKSSQAPKLLFHYYDKDFNNEADTPDNFQSRRPNTSFCFLDIRSPGLGDTAMYLCATSRDPSGGSGVSTDTQYFGPGTRLTVL.

On this clonotype: Since no conserved phenylalanine or tryptophan closes the CDR3, a read error is the likely cause. This rearrangement joins TRBV6-1 to TRBJ1-5; 7 positions match TRBD1. V gave up 4 bases and J gave up 4 bases; unmatched junction bases: 4. CDR1 is MNHNS and CDR2 is SASEGT in the germline V gene. There are 14 residues in the CDR3. In DNA, the CDR3 is TGTGCCAGCAGTGGACAGGGAAGGAATCAGCCCCAGCATCTT. It codes for CASSGQGRNQPQHL.

This chain links TRBV10-3 with TRBJ1-1; tentatively, D is TRBD1 (6 bases). The CDR3 loop spans 12 amino acids. Per germline, CDR1 ENHRY and CDR2 SYGVKD. V gave up 9 bases and J gave up 3 bases, with 11 bases separating them. The CDR3 DNA sequence: TGTGCCATAGGGGGGGGGCACACTGAAGCTTTCTTT. Protein: CAIGGGHTEAFF.

The rearrangement joins TRBV10-3 to TRBJ1-6; weak D call: TRBD1 (5 bases). Germline loops: CDR1 ENHRY, CDR2 SYGVKD. The CDR3 runs 15 residues. Trimming shortened V by 5 bases and J by 5 bases, and 13 bases separated the two germline ends. The CDR3 loop is CAISPIDSNNSPLHF. For the CDR3, the DNA is TGTGCCATCAGTCCCATTGACAGTAATAATTCACCCCTCCACTTT.

In this sample, this clonotype turned up once. Without the conserved terminal phenylalanine or tryptophan, this CDR3 likely stems from a read error. J is TRBJ2-7 and V is TRBV5-1, with D possibly matching TRBD2 (5 bases). Germline V gene sequence: CDR1 SGHRS, CDR2 YFSETQ. Between the trimmed V and J ends, which lost 0 bases and 0 bases, there was a span of 13 bases. CDR3 length equals 16 residues. The CDR3 bases are TGCGCCAGCAGCTTGGTCGGGTTTGGGAGCTCCTACGAGCAGTACTCC. It codes for CASSLVGFGSSYEQYS.

The chain uses TRBV28 and TRBJ2-1; 7 positions agree with TRBD2. The CDR3 sequence is 15 residues long. Germline V gene lookup returns CDR1 MDHEN and CDR2 SYDVKM. V lost 6 bases to trimming and J lost 5 bases; unmatched junction nucleotides: 10. The CDR3 bases are TGTGCCAGCAGCAATGTCGGGACTACCCACAATGAGCAGTTCTTC. Its translation: CASSNVGTTHNEQFF. Together with reference TRBV28 and TRBJ2-1, the CDR3 gives the full variable domain: DVKVTQSSRYLVKRTGEKVFLECVQDMDHENMFWYRQDPGLGLRLIYFSYDVKMKEKGDIPEGYSVSREKKERFSLILESASTNQTSMYLCASSNVGTTHNEQFFGPGTRLTVL.

This CDR3 is CASKGGGADTQYF. The CDR3 DNA sequence: TGTGCCAGCAAGGGCGGGGGGGCCGATACGCAGTATTTT. The chain links TRBV2 to TRBJ2-3; 9 bases agree with TRBD2. This CDR3 has 13 residues. The junction had 5 bases not matched to a gene; V was cut back by 7 bases and J by 6 bases. Germline V CDR1 and CDR2: SNHLY, FYNNEI.

In its sample, this clonotype was seen many times. The V call is TRBV7-9, the J call TRBJ1-2; TRBD1 might be the D (5 bases). V was pared by 5 bases and J by 8 bases, with 15 bases between. Per germline, CDR1 SEHNR and CDR2 FQNEAQ (reference sequence). The CDR3 length is 13 residues. CDR3: CASSRTGTTGYTF. CDR3 DNA sequence: TGTGCCAGCAGCCGAACCGGGACTACGGGCTACACCTTC. Looking up the rest from reference TRBV7-9 and TRBJ1-2 gives the full variable domain: DTGVSQNPRHKITKRGQNVTFRCDPISEHNRLYWYRQTLGQGPEFLTYFQNEAQLEKSRLLSDRFSAERPKGSFSTLEIQRTEQGDSAMYLCASSRTGTTGYTFGSGTRLTVV.

Note on this clonotype: At one boundary the junction diverges from the germline segment, which might be a read error. The chain employs TRBV4-1 and TRBJ2-1; TRBD1 agrees at 9 bases. The CDR3 loop spans 14 amino acids. Looked up from germline, CDR1 is MGHRA and CDR2 is YSYEKL. CDR3 amino acids: CAISQDLGRQGEFF. The DNA of the CDR3 is TGCGCCATCAGCCAAGATCTTGGAAGACAGGGGGAGTTCTTC.

Details on this clonotype: A read error may be the cause here, since a much bigger clone is one base away. The chain links TRBV19 to TRBJ1-4; D unresolved. Germline V gives CDR1 LNHDA, CDR2 SQIVND (reference sequence). Between the trimmed V and J ends, which lost 5 bases and 8 bases, there was a span of 12 bases. The CDR3 is 13 amino acids. CDR3 amino acids: CASSRGSHEKLFF. The DNA for the CDR3 is TGTGCCAGTAGTCGGGGAAGTCACGAAAAACTGTTTTTT.

The table lists this clonotype with a few counts. The chain combines TRBV2 with TRBJ2-7; no definite D call. Germline-derived CDR1 and CDR2 are SNHLY and FYNNEI. The V end was cut by 3 bases, the J end by 3 bases, with 15 bases between. CDR3 size: 15 residues. CDR3 bases: TGTGCCAGCAGTGATGTGTGGTCCCCCCTCTACGAGCAGTACTTC. It translates to CASSDVWSPLYEQYF. The whole variable domain, remainder taken from reference TRBV2 and TRBJ2-7, is EPEVTQTPSHQVTQMGQEVILRCVPISNHLYFYWYRQILGQKVEFLVSFYNNEISEKSEIFDDQFSVERPDGSNFTLKIRSTKLEDSAMYFCASSDVWSPLYEQYFGPGTRLTVT.

This clonotype was observed many times. CDR3: CASSLDPRYEQYF. The CDR3, as DNA: TGTGCCAGCAGCTTGGACCCCCGATACGAGCAGTACTTC. This chain uses TRBV7-3 with TRBJ2-7; D not resolved. The germline gives CDR1 SGHTA, CDR2 FQGTGA. This CDR3 spans 13 amino acids. V lost 3 bases to trimming and J lost 4 bases, with 10 bases between them.

This clonotype was counted between two and nine times. V gene TRBV19 combines with J gene TRBJ2-3; 7 bases align to TRBD2. The junction had 6 bases not matched to a gene; V was cut back by 3 bases and J by 0 bases. Germline V gene sequence: CDR1 LNHDA, CDR2 SQIVND (reference sequence). This CDR3 region has 16 residues. The CDR3 coding sequence is TGTGCCAGTAGTATGGGGAGCGGGACTAGCACAGATACGCAGTATTTT. It encodes CASSMGSGTSTDTQYF.

V gene TRBV6-1 combines with J gene TRBJ1-3; D gene ambiguous. The CDR3 runs to 15 residues. Germline-derived CDR1 and CDR2 are MNHNS and SASEGT. V was cut by 8 bases and J by 0 bases, with 14 bases left in between. Here the CDR3 reads CASCISHSSGNTIYF. The DNA for the CDR3 is TGTGCCAGCTGTATCTCACACAGCTCTGGAAACACCATATATTTT.

This clonotype was recorded many times. This chain links TRBV20-1 with TRBJ2-7; TRBD2 agrees at 7 bases. Germline trimming cut 6 bases from V and 2 bases from J; bases unmatched to any gene: 10. CDR1 and CDR2 from the germline V gene are DFQATT and SNEGSKA (reference sequence). This CDR3 is 14 amino acids long. The CDR3 DNA follows: TGCAGTGCCCAGAGTGGGAGGGTCCCCTACGAGCAGTACTTC. Amino acid sequence: CSAQSGRVPYEQYF.

The rearrangement uses TRBV18 and TRBJ2-3, with D possibly TRBD1 on 5 matching bases. The CDR3 has 17 amino acids. V lost 3 bases and J 1 base, leaving 17 bases between the germline ends. Looked up from germline, CDR1 is KGHSH and CDR2 is LQKENI. The chain's CDR3 is CASSPIARAVGTDTQYF. In nucleotides, the CDR3 is TGTGCCAGCTCACCCATAGCCAGGGCGGTTGGCACAGATACGCAGTATTTT. Filled out from reference TRBV18 and TRBJ2-3, the complete variable domain reads NAGVMQNPRHLVRRRGQEARLRCSPMKGHSHVYWYRQLPEEGLKFMVYLQKENIIDESGMPKERFSAEFPKEGPSILRIQQVVRGDSAAYFCASSPIARAVGTDTQYFGPGTRLTVL.

This clonotype occurred many times. V usage is TRBV19 and J usage is TRBJ1-2, with 7 bases identical to TRBD1. CDR3 length equals 14 residues. Germline V lookup: CDR1 LNHDA, CDR2 SQIVND (reference sequence). The ends lost 3 bases at V and 8 bases at J; junction bases unmatched: 9. CDR3 sequence (DNA): TGTGCCAGTAGTATGGGACAGACAATAGTCGGCTACACCTTC. It codes for CASSMGQTIVGYTF.

A word on this clonotype: At one boundary the junction diverges from the germline segment, which might be a read error. The chain carries TRBV10-3 and TRBJ2-3; 8 bases agree with TRBD2. The CDR3 contains 17 residues. The germline V gene encodes CDR1 ENHRY and CDR2 SYGVKD. The CDR3 DNA is TGTGCCAGCAGTTACCCCCCTAGCGGGCGAAACACAGATACGCAGTATTTT. Residues: CASSYPPSGRNTDTQYF.

This clonotype was seen at least ten times. The genes are TRBV6-1 and TRBJ1-6; the D is unclear. Germline values: CDR1 MNHNS, CDR2 SASEGT. This CDR3 comprises 14 residues. Trimming shortened V by 6 bases and J by 7 bases, and 13 bases separated the two germline ends. CDR3 region: CASRSGIGNSPLHF. As DNA, the CDR3 is TGTGCCAGCAGGAGCGGGATTGGGAATTCACCCCTCCACTTT.

This clonotype occurred many times. The junction departs from germline at one end; a sequencing error may be responsible. V is TRBV12-3 or TRBV12-4 and J is TRBJ1-5; 9 nucleotides agree with TRBD1. The length of the CDR3 is 17 residues. The CDR3 nucleotides read TGTGCCAGCAGTCTAGGACAGGGGAGGGATAGCAGTCAGCCCCAGCATTTT. Translating gives CASSLGQGRDSSQPQHF.

As to this clonotype: At one end, the junction sequence differs from germline, possibly due to a read error. The chain employs TRBV10-3 and TRBJ2-7; D may correspond to TRBD1 or TRBD2 (6 bases each). The CDR3 consists of 16 residues. Germline loops: CDR1 ENHRY, CDR2 SYGVKD. CDR3 sequence reads: CASSYGGPEAHYEQYF. The CDR3 coding sequence is TGTGCCAGCAGTTACGGGGGCCCAGAGGCTCACTACGAGCAGTACTTC.

This clonotype came up many times. The rearrangement joins TRBV7-6 to TRBJ2-7; 7 bases match TRBD1. This CDR3 contains 14 residues. Germline-derived CDR1 and CDR2 are SGHVS and FNYEAQ. V lost 5 bases to trimming and J lost 5 bases; unmatched junction nucleotides: 9. The CDR3 here is CASSIQGIRDEQYF. The CDR3 nucleotides read TGTGCCAGCAGCATACAGGGGATACGCGACGAGCAGTACTTC.

Turning to this clonotype: A read error may be the cause here, since a much bigger clone is one base away. The chain uses TRBV19 and TRBJ2-7, with 9 positions matching TRBD2. Germline values: CDR1 LNHDA, CDR2 SQIVND (reference sequence). This CDR3 is 14 amino acids long. The CDR3 region is CASGIGIAGVEQYF. The DNA of the CDR3 is TGTGCCAGTGGTATCGGAATAGCGGGGGTTGAGCAGTACTTC.

This clonotype occurred many times. The chain recombines TRBV12-3 or TRBV12-4 with TRBJ1-2, with 7 bases that match TRBD1. The J segment lost 5 bases and the V segment lost 5 bases, leaving 11 bases of the junction unmatched. The length of the CDR3 is 15 residues. CDR3 coding DNA: TGTGCCAGCAGTCCAGCCGGACAGGCTGCTTATGGCTACACCTTC. It yields the protein CASSPAGQAAYGYTF.

The chain carries TRBV9 and TRBJ2-7, with no clear D. The CDR3 spans 14 residues. Germline V gives CDR1 SGDLS, CDR2 YYNGEE. Between the trimmed V and J ends, which lost 7 bases and 0 bases, there was a span of 14 bases. The CDR3 nucleotides are TGTGCCAGCGGAGCCCGGACGGACTCCTACGAGCAGTACTTC. Its protein product is CASGARTDSYEQYF.